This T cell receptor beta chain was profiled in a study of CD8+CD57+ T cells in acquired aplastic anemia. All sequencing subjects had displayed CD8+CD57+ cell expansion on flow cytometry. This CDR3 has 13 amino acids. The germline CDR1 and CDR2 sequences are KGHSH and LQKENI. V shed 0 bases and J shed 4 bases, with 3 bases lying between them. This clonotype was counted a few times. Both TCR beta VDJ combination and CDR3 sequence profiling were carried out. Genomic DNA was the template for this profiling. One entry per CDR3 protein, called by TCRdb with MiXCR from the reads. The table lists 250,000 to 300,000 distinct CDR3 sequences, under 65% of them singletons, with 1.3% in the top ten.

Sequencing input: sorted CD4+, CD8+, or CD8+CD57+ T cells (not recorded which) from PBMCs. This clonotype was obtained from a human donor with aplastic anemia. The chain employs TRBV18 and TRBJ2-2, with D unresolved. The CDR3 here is CASSPPSTGELFF. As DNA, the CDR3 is TGTGCCAGCTCACCACCGAGCACCGGGGAGCTGTTTTTT.